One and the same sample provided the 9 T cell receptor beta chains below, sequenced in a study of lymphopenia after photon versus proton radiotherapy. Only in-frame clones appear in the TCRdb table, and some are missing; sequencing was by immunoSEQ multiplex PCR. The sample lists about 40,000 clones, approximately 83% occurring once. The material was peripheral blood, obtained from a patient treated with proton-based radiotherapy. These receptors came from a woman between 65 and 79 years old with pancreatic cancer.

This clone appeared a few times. The CDR3 DNA reads TGTGCCATCGGAACAACAGGGGCATCCGGGGCCAACGTCCTGACTTTC. Its protein product is CAIGTTGASGANVLTF. The chain uses TRBV10-3 and TRBJ2-6, with 7 bases aligning to TRBD1. Germline loops: CDR1 ENHRY, CDR2 SYGVKD. V was clipped by 8 bases and J by 4 bases; unmatched bases: 11. The CDR3 has 16 amino acids.

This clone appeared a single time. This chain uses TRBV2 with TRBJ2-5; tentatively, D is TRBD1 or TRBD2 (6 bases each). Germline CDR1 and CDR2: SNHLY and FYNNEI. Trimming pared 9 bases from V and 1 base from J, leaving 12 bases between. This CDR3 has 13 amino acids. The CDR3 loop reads CASSRGLQETQYF. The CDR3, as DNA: TGTGCCAGTTCCCGGGGGCTCCAAGAGACCCAGTACTTC.

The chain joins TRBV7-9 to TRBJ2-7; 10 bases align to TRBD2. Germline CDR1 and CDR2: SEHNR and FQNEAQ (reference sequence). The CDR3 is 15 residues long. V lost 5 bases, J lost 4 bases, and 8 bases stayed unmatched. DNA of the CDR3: TGTGCCAGCAGCAGCGCTAGCGGGAGTAAGTACGAGCAGTACTTC. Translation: CASSSASGSKYEQYF.

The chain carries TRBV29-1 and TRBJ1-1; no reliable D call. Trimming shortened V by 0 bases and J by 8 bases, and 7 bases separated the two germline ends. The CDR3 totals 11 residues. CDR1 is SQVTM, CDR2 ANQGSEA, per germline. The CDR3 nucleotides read TGCAGCGTTGAAGATCGCAGGGAAGCTTTCTTT. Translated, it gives CSVEDRREAFF.

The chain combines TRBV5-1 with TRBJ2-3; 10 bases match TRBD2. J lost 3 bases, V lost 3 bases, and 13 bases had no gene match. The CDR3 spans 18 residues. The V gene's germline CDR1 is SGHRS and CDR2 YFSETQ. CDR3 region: CASSSRGLAGVGTDTQYF. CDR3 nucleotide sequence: TGCGCCAGCAGCTCCAGGGGTCTAGCGGGAGTGGGGACAGATACGCAGTATTTT.

The CDR3 coding sequence is TGTGCCAGCTCACAAGGGACAGGGGGGGACTACGAGCAGTACTTC. Protein sequence: CASSQGTGGDYEQYF. V is TRBV18 and J is TRBJ2-7; 11 positions agree with TRBD1. The CDR3 has 15 residues. V lost 4 bases to trimming and J lost 3 bases; unmatched junction nucleotides: 5. From germline, CDR1 is KGHSH and CDR2 LQKENI.

CDR3 nucleotides: TGTGCCGGGGGCGAAGTTCACACCGGGGAGCTGTTTTTT. Its protein is CAGGEVHTGELFF. The chain combines TRBV7-9 with TRBJ2-2; a weak D match, TRBD1 (6 bases). The V gene lost 11 bases and the J gene lost 3 bases, with 13 bases spanning the gap. The germline gives CDR1 SEHNR, CDR2 FQNEAQ (reference sequence). This CDR3 spans 13 amino acids.

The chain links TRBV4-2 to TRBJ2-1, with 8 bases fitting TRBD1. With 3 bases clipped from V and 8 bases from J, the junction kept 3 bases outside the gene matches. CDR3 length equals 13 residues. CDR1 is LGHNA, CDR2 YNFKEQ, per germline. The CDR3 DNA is TGTGCCAGCAGCCAGATGGACAGGGATGAGCAGTTCTTC. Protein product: CASSQMDRDEQFF.

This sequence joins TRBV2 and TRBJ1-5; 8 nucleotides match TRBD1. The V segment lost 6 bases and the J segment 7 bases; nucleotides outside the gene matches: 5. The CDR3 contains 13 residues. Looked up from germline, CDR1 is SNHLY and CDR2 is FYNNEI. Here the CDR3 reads CASRDQGAQPQHF. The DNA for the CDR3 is TGTGCCAGCAGGGATCAGGGGGCCCAGCCCCAGCATTTT.